These 22 T cell receptor beta chains share one sample of origin, sequenced in a study of PD-1 blockade in classical Hodgkin lymphoma (dated by TCRdb to 2018 to 2020). To prepare the library, the immunoSEQ multiplex PCR assay was applied. TCRdb's version of the immuneACCESS table is confined to in-frame rearrangements and falls short of the full clone set. An unresolved V gene accounts for under half of the shortfall where checked; the remainder is of unknown origin. Within this sample are some 30,000 clones, with around 70% of them counted one time only. In total, the top ten clones hold approximately 3.6% of the sample. The time point label here, explained by the study, means: cycle 4 day 1 (C4D1), after five to seven weeks of nivolumab. All trial patients had relapsed after autologous stem cell transplantation, with cohorts A, B and C differing in prior brentuximab vedotin exposure. The sample here was peripheral blood mononuclear cells (PBMCs), taken before the fourth cycle of nivolumab. The receptor set was obtained from a human donor with classical Hodgkin lymphoma.

The chain links TRBV2 to TRBJ1-5, with D possibly being TRBD1 (5 bases). The germline V gene encodes CDR1 SNHLY and CDR2 FYNNEI. The ends were cut back, 7 bases at V and 9 bases at J, with 13 bases in the middle. The CDR3 is made up of 12 amino acids. In DNA form, the CDR3 reads TGTGCCAGCAATGGGGCCCTAGGGCCCCAGCATTTT. It yields the protein CASNGALGPQHF.

The CDR3, as DNA: TGTGCCAGCAGCACCTTCGGGACAGGGTACACTGAAGCTTTCTTT. Protein product: CASSTFGTGYTEAFF. The rearrangement uses TRBV6-5 and TRBJ1-1; 9 bases match TRBD1. Trimming took 6 bases from V and 3 from J; bases not matched to a gene: 8. The CDR3 sequence is 15 residues long. CDR1 and CDR2 from the germline V gene are MNHEY and SVGAGI.

The J gene is TRBJ1-2, the V gene TRBV30; D is uncertain. The germline V gene encodes CDR1 GTSNPN and CDR2 SVGIG (reference sequence). The CDR3 consists of 13 residues. V shed 1 base and J shed 3 bases, with 9 bases lying between them. For the CDR3, the DNA is TGTGCCTGGAGTGAGTGGGTAGACTATGGCTACACCTTC. Encoded protein: CAWSEWVDYGYTF.

The table lists this clone with a count of one. The chain recombines TRBV9 with TRBJ1-1; D uncertain. Trimming took 4 bases from V and 5 from J, leaving 12 bases between them. CDR1 is SGDLS and CDR2 is YYNGEE in the germline V gene. The CDR3 runs 13 residues. The CDR3 sequence: CASSLGPPTEAFF. The CDR3 nucleotides read TGTGCCAGCAGCCTGGGCCCTCCAACTGAAGCTTTCTTT.

The chain carries TRBV14 and TRBJ2-1; 7 bases agree with TRBD2. The CDR3 loop spans 16 amino acids. V trimming: 4 bases; J trimming: 0 bases; junction bases outside the gene matches: 6. Germline CDR1 SGHDN, CDR2 FVKESK. CDR3 sequence reads: CASSRILAYSYNEQFF. The CDR3 coding sequence is TGTGCCAGCAGCCGCATACTAGCGTACTCCTACAATGAGCAGTTCTTC.

The V call is TRBV4-3, the J call TRBJ1-1; 8 bases are shared with TRBD1. CDR1 and CDR2 from the germline V gene are LGHNA and YSLEER. This CDR3 contains 19 residues. V shed 0 bases and J 0 bases; nucleotides not matched to a gene: 12. The CDR3 nucleotides read TGCGCCAGCAGCCAAGAAGGAGGAGCCGGGACAGGATTGAACACTGAAGCTTTCTTT. This encodes CASSQEGGAGTGLNTEAFF.

The chain is built from TRBV9 and TRBJ2-3; a weak D match, TRBD2 (6 bases). The CDR3 covers 12 residues. V lost 3 bases, J lost 5 bases, and 7 bases lay in between. From germline, CDR1 is SGDLS and CDR2 YYNGEE. The CDR3 sequence: CASSAGGDTQYF. The CDR3 DNA follows: TGTGCCAGCAGCGCCGGGGGAGATACGCAGTATTTT.

This clone was counted a few times. The genes are TRBV5-1 and TRBJ2-7; D unclear. Per the germline V gene, CDR1 is SGHRS and CDR2 is YFSETQ. The CDR3 totals 15 residues. V lost 3 bases and J lost 0, with 13 bases in between. CDR3 region: CASSSDGFSSYEQYF. CDR3 sequence (DNA): TGCGCCAGCAGCTCGGACGGATTTAGCTCCTACGAGCAGTACTTC.

The chain is built from TRBV5-1 and TRBJ2-1, with D possibly matching TRBD1 (8 bases). V was clipped by 3 bases and J by 3 bases, with 16 bases between them. Germline V gene lookup returns CDR1 SGHRS and CDR2 YFSETQ. The CDR3 covers 16 residues. The CDR3 DNA sequence: TGCGCCAGCAGCTCCCTCGGGGGGACAGGCTACAATGAGCAGTTCTTC. Its protein is CASSSLGGTGYNEQFF.

The V call is TRBV5-1, the J call TRBJ1-1, with TRBD1 matching over 9 bases. Germline trimming cut 4 bases from V and 6 bases from J; bases unmatched to any gene: 7. Looked up from germline, CDR1 is SGHRS and CDR2 is YFSETQ. The CDR3 is 14 amino acids. CDR3 in amino acids: CASSPTGGTAEAFF. The CDR3 DNA follows: TGCGCCAGCAGCCCGACAGGGGGGACCGCTGAAGCTTTCTTT.

This chain links TRBV7-9 with TRBJ2-3; 9 nucleotides line up with TRBD2. Germline V lookup: CDR1 SEHNR, CDR2 FQNEAQ (reference sequence). The junction had 8 bases not matched to a gene; V was cut back by 5 bases and J by 2 bases. The CDR3 length is 16 residues. The CDR3 reads CASSAEAGGPTDTQYF. CDR3 DNA sequence: TGTGCCAGCAGCGCGGAAGCGGGAGGACCCACAGATACGCAGTATTTT. The variable domain in full, with the rest retrieved from reference TRBV7-9 and TRBJ2-3, is DTGVSQNPRHKITKRGQNVTFRCDPISEHNRLYWYRQTLGQGPEFLTYFQNEAQLEKSRLLSDRFSAERPKGSFSTLEIQRTEQGDSAMYLCASSAEAGGPTDTQYFGPGTRLTVL.

This clone was picked up a small number of times. The V and J genes are TRBV6-1 and TRBJ2-3; TRBD2 matches at 10 bases. The J segment lost 4 bases and the V segment lost 1 base, leaving 11 bases of the junction unmatched. Germline values: CDR1 MNHNS, CDR2 SASEGT. The CDR3 consists of 18 residues. As DNA, the CDR3 is TGTGCCAGCAGTGAAGTTTGGGCTAGCGGGAGTCAGTCAGATACGCAGTATTTT. Translated, it gives CASSEVWASGSQSDTQYF.

The chain recombines TRBV7-2 with TRBJ2-3, with D tentatively TRBD2 (5 bases). There are 17 residues in the CDR3. The V gene's germline CDR1 is SGHTA and CDR2 FQGNSA. The V end lost 5 bases, the J end lost 1 base, and 19 bases lay between the germline ends. The CDR3 coding sequence is TGTGCCAGCAGCCCCCGACCGGGAAGAGTGGGCACAGATACGCAGTATTTT. Translating it yields CASSPRPGRVGTDTQYF.

The table lists this clone with a count of one. V gene TRBV7-2 combines with J gene TRBJ2-5, with 9 bases fitting TRBD2. Germline V gene data show CDR1 as SGHTA and CDR2 as FQGNSA. The CDR3 loop spans 17 amino acids. Germline trimming cut 1 base from V and 1 base from J; bases unmatched to any gene: 7. The CDR3 DNA reads TGTGCCAGCAGCTTAGGGGCCCTAGCGGGGATCCAAGAGACCCAGTACTTC. Encoded protein: CASSLGALAGIQETQYF.

The V call is TRBV6-6, the J call TRBJ2-3; 8 bases fit TRBD1. In germline, CDR1 is MNHNY, CDR2 SVGAGI (reference sequence). The CDR3 is 13 residues long. The V gene end was trimmed by 8 bases and the J gene end by 1 base; junction bases not matched to a gene: 2. DNA of the CDR3: TGTGCCAGCCGGACAGGGCGCACAGATACGCAGTATTTT. Protein: CASRTGRTDTQYF.

The V and J genes are TRBV9 and TRBJ2-3; maybe TRBD2 (6 bases). Germline CDR1 and CDR2: SGDLS and YYNGEE. Trimming shortened V by 4 bases and J by 6 bases, and 21 bases separated the two germline ends. The CDR3 sequence is 16 residues long. Written as DNA, the CDR3 is TGTGCCAGCAGCTTAGGACTACTCCAATCAAGGGATACGCAGTATTTT. Translation: CASSLGLLQSRDTQYF. The full variable domain, its missing parts supplied by reference TRBV9 and TRBJ2-3, is DSGVTQTPKHLITATGQRVTLRCSPRSGDLSVYWYQQSLDQGLQFLIQYYNGEERAKGNILERFSAQQFPDLHSELNLSSLELGDSALYFCASSLGLLQSRDTQYFGPGTRLTVL.

The chain links TRBV11-2 to TRBJ2-7; the D is unclear. In germline, CDR1 is SGHAT, CDR2 FQNNGV. Trimming pared 0 bases from V and 5 bases from J, leaving 14 bases between. This CDR3 has 15 amino acids. The CDR3 region is CASSLDQVQSHEQYF. The CDR3 region has the DNA TGTGCCAGCAGCTTAGATCAGGTTCAAAGCCACGAGCAGTACTTC.

J is TRBJ1-1 and V is TRBV5-1; a weak D match, TRBD1 (5 bases). Looked up from germline, CDR1 is SGHRS and CDR2 is YFSETQ. The CDR3 spans 16 residues. Trimming took 7 bases from V and 0 from J, leaving 19 bases between them. The CDR3 DNA reads as TGCGCCAGCCGGCTCGCGGCAGGGAGGATGAACACTGAAGCTTTCTTT. Translating it yields CASRLAAGRMNTEAFF.

The rearrangement links TRBV19 to TRBJ1-6; D unclear. Deletions cut 8 bases from V and 6 bases from J, with 23 bases between. The CDR3 runs 17 residues. Germline V gene sequence: CDR1 LNHDA, CDR2 SQIVND (reference sequence). The CDR3 region is CASGGDGSLFGNSPLHF. CDR3 DNA sequence: TGTGCCAGTGGCGGTGACGGGTCCCTCTTCGGTAATTCACCCCTCCACTTT.

The chain recombines TRBV7-3 with TRBJ2-1; the D is unclear. Per the germline V gene, CDR1 is SGHTA and CDR2 is FQGTGA. V lost 5 bases and J lost 0, with 17 bases in between. The CDR3 loop spans 17 amino acids. The CDR3 coding sequence is TGTGCCAGCAGCCGAGCGCTACCCGATGTCTCCTACAATGAGCAGTTCTTC. Translating gives CASSRALPDVSYNEQFF. Filled out from reference TRBV7-3 and TRBJ2-1, the complete variable domain reads GAGVSQTPSNKVTEKGKYVELRCDPISGHTALYWYRQSLGQGPEFLIYFQGTGAADDSGLPNDRFFAVRPEGSVSTLKIQRTERGDSAVYLCASSRALPDVSYNEQFFGPGTRLTVL.

The V call is TRBV2, the J call TRBJ1-5; 7 nucleotides line up with TRBD1. Germline-derived CDR1 and CDR2 are SNHLY and FYNNEI. The CDR3 loop spans 16 amino acids. The J segment lost 1 base and the V segment lost 3 bases, leaving 6 bases of the junction unmatched. CDR3 sequence: CASSDIGTASNQPQHF. Here the CDR3 DNA reads TGTGCCAGCAGTGATATCGGGACAGCAAGCAATCAGCCCCAGCATTTT. The full variable domain, its missing parts supplied by reference TRBV2 and TRBJ1-5, is EPEVTQTPSHQVTQMGQEVILRCVPISNHLYFYWYRQILGQKVEFLVSFYNNEISEKSEIFDDQFSVERPDGSNFTLKIRSTKLEDSAMYFCASSDIGTASNQPQHFGDGTRLSIL.

The sample holds a few counts of this clone. This chain uses TRBV6-6 with TRBJ2-2; no clear D gene. Per the germline V gene, CDR1 is MNHNY and CDR2 is SVGAGI (reference sequence). Trimming left V 7 bases short and J 10 bases short, with 13 bases between. CDR3 size: 12 residues. CDR3 loop: CASTPGLEELFF. The CDR3 DNA reads as TGTGCCAGCACCCCAGGTCTCGAGGAGCTGTTTTTT.